The clone carrying this TCR beta chain was recorded many times. Its specificity is not known. One entry per CDR3 protein, called by TCRdb with MiXCR from the 5' RACE reads. The repertoire holds over 15,000 distinct CDR3 sequences, with around 7% as singletons. These data come from a study of spatial heterogeneity in lung cancer. Study-wide results and limits: The number of expanded tumor alpha and beta chains correlated with mutation number.

The CDR3 contains 14 residues. The V end was cut by 0 bases, the J end by 8 bases, with 12 bases between. CDR1 is SGHRS, CDR2 YFSETQ, per germline. Time point of the sample: sample taken at primary tumor resection. The V call is TRBV5-1, the J call TRBJ2-1; D may be TRBD1 (5 bases). This specimen was lung tumor tissue, taken at surgery. The receptor comes from a female donor with early-stage non-small cell lung cancer. This CDR3 is CASSLGLQGHEQFF. The CDR3, as DNA: TGCGCCAGCAGCTTGGGTCTTCAGGGCCATGAGCAGTTCTTC.